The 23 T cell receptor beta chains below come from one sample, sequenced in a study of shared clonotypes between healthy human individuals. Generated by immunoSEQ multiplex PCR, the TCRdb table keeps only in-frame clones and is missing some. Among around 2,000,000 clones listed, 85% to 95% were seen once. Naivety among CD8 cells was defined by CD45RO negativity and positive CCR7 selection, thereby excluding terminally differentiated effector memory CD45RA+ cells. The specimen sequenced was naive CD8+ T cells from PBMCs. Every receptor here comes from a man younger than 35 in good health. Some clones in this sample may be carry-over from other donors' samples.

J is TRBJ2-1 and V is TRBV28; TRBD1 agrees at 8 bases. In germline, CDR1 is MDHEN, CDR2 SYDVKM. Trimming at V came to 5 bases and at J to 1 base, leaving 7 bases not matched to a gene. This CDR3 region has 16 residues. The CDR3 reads CASSKRQGMSYNEQFF. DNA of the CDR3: TGTGCCAGCAGTAAAAGACAGGGGATGTCCTACAATGAGCAGTTCTTC.

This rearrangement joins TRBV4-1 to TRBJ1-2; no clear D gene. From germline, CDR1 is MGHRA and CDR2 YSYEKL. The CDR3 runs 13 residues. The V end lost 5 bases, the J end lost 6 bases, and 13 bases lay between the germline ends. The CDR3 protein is CASSSDRANGYTF. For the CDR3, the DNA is TGCGCCAGCAGCTCTGATCGGGCGAATGGCTACACCTTC.

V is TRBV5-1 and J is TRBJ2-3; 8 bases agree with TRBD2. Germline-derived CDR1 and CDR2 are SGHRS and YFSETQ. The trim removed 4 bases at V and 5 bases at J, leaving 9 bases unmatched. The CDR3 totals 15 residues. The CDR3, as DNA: TGCGCCAGCAGCGTCGTAGCGGGACGAATAGATACGCAGTATTTT. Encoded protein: CASSVVAGRIDTQYF.

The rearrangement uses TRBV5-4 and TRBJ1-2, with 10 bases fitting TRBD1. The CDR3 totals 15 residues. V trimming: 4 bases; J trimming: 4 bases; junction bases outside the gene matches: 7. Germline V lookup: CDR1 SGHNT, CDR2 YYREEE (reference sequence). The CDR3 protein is CASSDGQGGFYGYTF. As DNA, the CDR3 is TGTGCCAGCAGCGACGGACAGGGGGGATTCTATGGCTACACCTTC.

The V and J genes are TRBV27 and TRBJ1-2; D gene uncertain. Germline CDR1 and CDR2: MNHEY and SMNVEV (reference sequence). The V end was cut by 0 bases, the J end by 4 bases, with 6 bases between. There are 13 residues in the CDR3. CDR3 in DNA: TGTGCCAGCAGTTTATCCCCAGTCTATGGCTACACCTTC. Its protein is CASSLSPVYGYTF.

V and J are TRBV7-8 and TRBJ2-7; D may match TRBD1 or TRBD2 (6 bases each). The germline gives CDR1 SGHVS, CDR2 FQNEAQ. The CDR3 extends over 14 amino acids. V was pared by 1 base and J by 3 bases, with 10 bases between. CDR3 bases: TGTGCCAGCAGCTTAGGGGGGGCCGTCTACGAGCAGTACTTC. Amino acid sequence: CASSLGGAVYEQYF.

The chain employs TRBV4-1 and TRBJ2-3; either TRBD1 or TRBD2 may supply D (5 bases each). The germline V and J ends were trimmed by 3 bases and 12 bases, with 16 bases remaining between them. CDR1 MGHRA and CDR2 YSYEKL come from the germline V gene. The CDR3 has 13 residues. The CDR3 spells CASSQATVGPQYF. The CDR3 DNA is TGCGCCAGCAGCCAGGCGACGGTGGGACCACAGTATTTT.

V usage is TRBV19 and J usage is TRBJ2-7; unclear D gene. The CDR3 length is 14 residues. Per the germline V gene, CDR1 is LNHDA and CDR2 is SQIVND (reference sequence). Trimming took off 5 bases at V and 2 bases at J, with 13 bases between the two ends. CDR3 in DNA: TGTGCCAGTAGTGCGTGGCGAACGACCTACGAGCAGTACTTC. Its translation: CASSAWRTTYEQYF.

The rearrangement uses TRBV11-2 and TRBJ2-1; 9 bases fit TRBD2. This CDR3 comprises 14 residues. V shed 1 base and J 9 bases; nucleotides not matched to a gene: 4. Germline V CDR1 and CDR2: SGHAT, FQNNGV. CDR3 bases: TGTGCCAGCAGCTTAGTTGGCGGGGGGGCTGAGCAGTTCTTC. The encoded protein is CASSLVGGGAEQFF.

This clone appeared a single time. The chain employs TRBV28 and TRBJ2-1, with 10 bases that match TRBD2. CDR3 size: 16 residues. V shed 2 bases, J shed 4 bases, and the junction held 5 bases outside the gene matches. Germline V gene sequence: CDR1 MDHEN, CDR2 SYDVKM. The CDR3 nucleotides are TGTGCCAGCAGTTTACTTCAAGCGGGAGGGTACAATGAGCAGTTCTTC. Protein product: CASSLLQAGGYNEQFF.

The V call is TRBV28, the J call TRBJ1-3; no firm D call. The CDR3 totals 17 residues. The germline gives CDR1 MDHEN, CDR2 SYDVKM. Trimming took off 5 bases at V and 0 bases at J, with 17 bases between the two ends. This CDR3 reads CASSPEKSLGSGNTIYF. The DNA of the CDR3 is TGTGCCAGCAGTCCAGAGAAATCATTGGGCTCTGGAAACACCATATATTTT.

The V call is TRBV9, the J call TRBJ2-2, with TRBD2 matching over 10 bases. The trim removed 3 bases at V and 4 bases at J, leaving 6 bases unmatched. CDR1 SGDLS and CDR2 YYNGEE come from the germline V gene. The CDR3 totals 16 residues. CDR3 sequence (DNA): TGTGCCAGCAGCGGCCTAGCGGGAGATAGCACCGGGGAGCTGTTTTTT. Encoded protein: CASSGLAGDSTGELFF.

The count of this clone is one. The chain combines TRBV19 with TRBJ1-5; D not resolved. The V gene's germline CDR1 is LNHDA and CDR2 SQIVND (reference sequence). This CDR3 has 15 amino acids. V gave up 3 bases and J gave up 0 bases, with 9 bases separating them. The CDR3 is CASSITPYSNQPQHF. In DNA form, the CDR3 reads TGTGCCAGTAGTATTACACCCTATAGCAATCAGCCCCAGCATTTT.

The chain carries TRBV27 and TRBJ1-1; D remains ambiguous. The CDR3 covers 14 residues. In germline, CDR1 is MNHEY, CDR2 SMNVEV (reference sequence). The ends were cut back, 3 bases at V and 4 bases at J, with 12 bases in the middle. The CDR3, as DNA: TGTGCCAGCAGTTTTGGCCCCTCTATCACTGAAGCTTTCTTT. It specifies CASSFGPSITEAFF.

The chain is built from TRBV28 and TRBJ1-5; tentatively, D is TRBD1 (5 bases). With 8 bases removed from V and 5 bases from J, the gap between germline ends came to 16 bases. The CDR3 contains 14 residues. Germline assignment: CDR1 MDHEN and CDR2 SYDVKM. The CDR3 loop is CASYGGETYQPQHF. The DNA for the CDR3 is TGTGCCAGCTATGGGGGGGAGACTTATCAGCCCCAGCATTTT.

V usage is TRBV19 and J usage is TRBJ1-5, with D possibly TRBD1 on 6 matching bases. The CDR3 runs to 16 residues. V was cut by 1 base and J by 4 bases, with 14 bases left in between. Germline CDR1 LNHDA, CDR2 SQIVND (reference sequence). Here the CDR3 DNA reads TGTGCCAGTAGTATAGGGGGGGGCTTGGGTAATCAGCCCCAGCATTTT. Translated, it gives CASSIGGGLGNQPQHF. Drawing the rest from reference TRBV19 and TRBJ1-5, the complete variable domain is DGGITQSPKYLFRKEGQNVTLSCEQNLNHDAMYWYRQDPGQGLRLIYYSQIVNDFQKGDIAEGYSVSREKKESFPLTVTSAQKNPTAFYLCASSIGGGLGNQPQHFGDGTRLSIL.

The CDR3 DNA reads as TGTGCCAGCAGTTCCACACTAGTTTCATACGAGCAGTACTTC. Encoded protein: CASSSTLVSYEQYF. The gene calls are TRBV27 and TRBJ2-7; weak D call: TRBD2 (5 bases). Germline CDR1 reads MNHEY; CDR2 reads SMNVEV (reference sequence). CDR3 length: 14 amino acids. The V gene lost 4 bases and the J gene lost 4 bases, with 14 bases spanning the gap.

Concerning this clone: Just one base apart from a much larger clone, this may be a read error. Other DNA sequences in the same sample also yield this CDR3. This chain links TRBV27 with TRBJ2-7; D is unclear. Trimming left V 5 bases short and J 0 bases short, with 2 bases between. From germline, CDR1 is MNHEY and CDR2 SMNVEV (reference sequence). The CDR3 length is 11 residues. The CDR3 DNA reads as TGTGCCAGCAGTGGCTCCTACGAGCAGTACTTC. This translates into CASSGSYEQYF.

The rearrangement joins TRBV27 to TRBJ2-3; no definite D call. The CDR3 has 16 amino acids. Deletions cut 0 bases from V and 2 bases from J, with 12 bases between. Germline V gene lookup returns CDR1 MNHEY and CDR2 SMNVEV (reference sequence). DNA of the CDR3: TGTGCCAGCAGTTTATCCTTGGCCCAGACCACAGATACGCAGTATTTT. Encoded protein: CASSLSLAQTTDTQYF.

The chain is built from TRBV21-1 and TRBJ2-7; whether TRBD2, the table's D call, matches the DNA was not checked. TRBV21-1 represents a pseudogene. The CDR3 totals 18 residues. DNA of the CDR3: TGTGCCAGCAGTCGCTCTAACCAGGCTAGCGGCTTATCCTACGAGCAGTACTTC. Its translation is CASSRSNQASGLSYEQYF.

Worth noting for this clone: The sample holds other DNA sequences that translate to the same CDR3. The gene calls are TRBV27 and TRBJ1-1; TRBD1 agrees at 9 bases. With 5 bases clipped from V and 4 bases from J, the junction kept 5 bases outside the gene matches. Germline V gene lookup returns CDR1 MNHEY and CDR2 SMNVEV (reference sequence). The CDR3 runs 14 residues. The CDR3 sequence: CASSITGGRTEAFF. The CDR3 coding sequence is TGTGCCAGCAGTATAACAGGGGGCCGCACTGAAGCTTTCTTT.

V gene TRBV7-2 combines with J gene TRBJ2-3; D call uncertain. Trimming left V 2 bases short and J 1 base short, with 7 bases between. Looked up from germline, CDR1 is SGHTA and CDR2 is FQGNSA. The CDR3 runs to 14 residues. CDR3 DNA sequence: TGTGCCAGCAGCTTAATCCTAGGCACAGATACGCAGTATTTT. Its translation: CASSLILGTDTQYF.

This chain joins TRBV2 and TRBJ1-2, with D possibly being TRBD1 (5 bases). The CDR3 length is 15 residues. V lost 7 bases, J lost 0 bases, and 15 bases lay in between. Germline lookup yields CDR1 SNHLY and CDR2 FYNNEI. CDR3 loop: CASKPGRTTNYGYTF. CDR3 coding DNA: TGTGCCAGCAAGCCGGGCAGGACAACTAACTATGGCTACACCTTC. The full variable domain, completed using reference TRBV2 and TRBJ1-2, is EPEVTQTPSHQVTQMGQEVILRCVPISNHLYFYWYRQILGQKVEFLVSFYNNEISEKSEIFDDQFSVERPDGSNFTLKIRSTKLEDSAMYFCASKPGRTTNYGYTFGSGTRLTVV.